This record concerns one T cell receptor beta chain sequence. Clones were read by immunoSEQ multiplex PCR, and TCRdb kept only the in-frame ones, dropping some. This sample has some 100,000 clones, with roughly 92% found just once. Each patient experienced a relapse that followed autologous stem cell transplantation, and brentuximab vedotin exposure varied. Germline V gene lookup returns CDR1 SNHLY and CDR2 FYNNEI. V lost 4 bases and J lost 1, with 11 bases in between. The CDR3 is made up of 15 amino acids. The sample comes from a study of PD-1 blockade in classical Hodgkin lymphoma. As for the study in general: The patients were dosed with nivolumab 3 mg/kg, infused intravenously every 2 weeks.

Here the sequenced sample was peripheral blood mononuclear cells (PBMCs), taken at baseline. This sequence originates from a human donor with classical Hodgkin lymphoma. The rearrangement uses TRBV2 and TRBJ1-5; a possible D gene is TRBD1 (5 bases). This CDR3 reads CASSGGGLSNQPQHF. CDR3 DNA sequence: TGTGCCAGCAGTGGGGGGGGTCTAAGCAATCAGCCCCAGCATTTT.